This is a list of T cell receptor beta chains from one sample in a study of identifying expanded T cells in peripheral blood. Only in-frame clones appear in the TCRdb table, and some are missing; sequencing was by immunoSEQ multiplex PCR. The table includes under 150,000 clones, 86% detected once. Sample: blood. The source of these receptors is a person between 18 and 75 years old in good health. CDR3s include the opening cysteine and the closing phenylalanine or tryptophan. A D gene is named only where the DNA matches it firmly. Clone sizes are given selectively: once, few, many, or a class where the clone is expanded.

d_call	v_call	j_call	clone_size	cdr3_aa	cdr3_nt
TRBD1	TRBV29-1	TRBJ2-7	-	CSVLTGGEQYF	TGCAGCGTTTTGACAGGGGGCGAGCAGTACTTC
TRBD1	TRBV6-5	TRBJ1-2	-	CASSTGQGPSYGYTF	TGTGCCAGCAGTACGGGACAGGGGCCGTCGTATGGCTACACCTTC
-	TRBV7-2	TRBJ2-5	-	CASSLIQVSTQETQYF	TGTGCCAGCAGCCTCATACAGGTTTCGACGCAAGAGACCCAGTACTTC
TRBD2	TRBV5-4	TRBJ2-1	-	CASIRTSGSNNDEQFF	TGTGCCAGCATTCGGACTAGCGGGAGTAATAACGATGAGCAGTTCTTC
-	TRBV19	TRBJ2-2	few	CASSIVDGELFF	TGTGCCAGTAGTATAGTAGACGGGGAGCTGTTTTTT
-	TRBV30	TRBJ2-7	once	CAWSPPALSQQYF	TGTGCCTGGAGTCCCCCGGCCCTTTCCCAGCAGTACTTC
-	TRBV7-9	TRBJ1-1	-	CASSLKQLNTEAFF	TGTGCCAGCAGCTTGAAACAGTTAAACACTGAAGCTTTCTTT
-	TRBV7-2	TRBJ2-3	once	CASSRGGYPDTQYF	TGTGCCAGCAGCCGTGGGGGGTACCCAGATACGCAGTATTTT
TRBD1	TRBV30	TRBJ1-2	-	CAWSVTGVGYTF	TGTGCCTGGAGTGTGACAGGGGTTGGCTACACCTTC
-	TRBV7-2	TRBJ2-7	-	CASSWLEGEQYF	TGTGCCAGCAGCTGGTTGGAGGGCGAGCAGTACTTC
-	TRBV2	TRBJ2-7	-	CASSVSRERFQQYF	TGTGCCAGCAGTGTCTCCAGGGAAAGGTTTCAGCAGTACTTC
-	TRBV14	TRBJ2-2	-	CASSQAEAGWTGELFF	TGTGCCAGCAGCCAAGCAGAGGCAGGGTGGACCGGGGAGCTGTTTTTT
-	TRBV25-1	TRBJ2-2	-	CASSERTTGELFF	TGTGCCAGCAGTGAGCGGACCACCGGGGAGCTGTTTTTT
-	TRBV28	TRBJ1-2	-	CASSPSGNYGYTF	TGTGCCAGCAGTCCGTCTGGGAACTATGGCTACACCTTC
-	TRBV11-3	TRBJ1-1	-	CASSLGRQNTEAFF	TGTGCCAGCAGCTTAGGACGGCAGAACACTGAAGCTTTCTTT
TRBD2	TRBV25-1	TRBJ2-1	-	CASSESTGGANEQFF	TGTGCCAGCAGTGAATCTACGGGAGGGGCCAATGAGCAGTTCTTC
-	TRBV10-3	TRBJ2-7	-	CAITATEDTPGEQYF	TGTGCCATCACCGCGACAGAGGATACCCCTGGCGAGCAGTACTTC
-	TRBV11-2	TRBJ2-7	few	CASSLTGTTYEQYF	TGTGCCAGCAGCTTAACCGGGACCACCTACGAGCAGTACTTC
-	TRBV30	TRBJ1-2	-	CARTDSNYGYTF	TGTGCCAGGACCGACAGTAACTATGGCTACACCTTC
TRBD1	TRBV27	TRBJ1-2	-	CASRELGQGIYGYTF	TGTGCCAGCAGGGAACTGGGACAGGGGATCTATGGCTACACCTTC
-	TRBV7-9	TRBJ1-4	-	CASSPRTATNEKLFF	TGTGCCAGCAGCCCCAGGACCGCAACTAATGAAAAACTGTTTTTT
TRBD1	TRBV6-1	TRBJ2-5	-	CASSNRGETQYF	TGTGCCAGCAGCAACAGGGGGGAGACCCAGTACTTC
-	TRBV11-3	TRBJ2-7	-	CASSKGGTSYEQYF	TGTGCCAGCAGCAAAGGAGGGACATCCTACGAGCAGTACTTC
-	TRBV25-1	TRBJ1-2	-	CASSPRANYGYTF	TGTGCCAGCAGTCCAAGAGCGAACTATGGCTACACCTTC
-	TRBV27	TRBJ2-5	-	CASSASRETQYF	TGTGCCAGCAGTGCCTCCCGGGAGACCCAGTACTTC
-	TRBV4-1	TRBJ1-5	-	CASSQGGGSNQPQHF	TGCGCCAGCAGCCAAGGAGGGGGTAGCAATCAGCCCCAGCATTTT